This T cell receptor (beta chain) came from a study of control samples from healthy donors and cancer patients. Assay: immunoSEQ multiplex PCR; the TCRdb copy retains only in-frame clones and omits some. The repertoire has about 170,000 clones, about 90% of them found once; the top ten carry approximately 4.9%. Trimming removed 5 bases at V and 1 base at J, with 14 bases between. The CDR3 extends over 15 amino acids. Germline-derived CDR1 and CDR2 are SGHRS and YFSETQ. The chain couples TRBV5-1 to TRBJ2-3; maybe TRBD2 (5 bases). Sequenced input: blood. The receptor was derived from a woman aged 25 to 45 in good health. Here the CDR3 reads CASSSRTRGTDTQYF. CDR3 DNA: TGCGCCAGCAGTTCCCGCACGAGGGGCACAGATACGCAGTATTTT.